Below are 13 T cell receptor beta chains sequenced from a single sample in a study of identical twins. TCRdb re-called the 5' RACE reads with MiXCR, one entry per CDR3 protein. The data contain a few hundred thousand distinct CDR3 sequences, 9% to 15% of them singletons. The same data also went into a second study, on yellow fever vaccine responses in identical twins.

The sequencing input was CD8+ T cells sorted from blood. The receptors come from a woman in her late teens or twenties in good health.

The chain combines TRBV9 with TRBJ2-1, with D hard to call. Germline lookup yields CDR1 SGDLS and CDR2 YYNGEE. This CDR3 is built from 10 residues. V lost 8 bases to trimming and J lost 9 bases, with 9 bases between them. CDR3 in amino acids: CASAGGEQFF. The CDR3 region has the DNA TGTGCCAGTGCCGGTGGTGAGCAGTTCTTC.

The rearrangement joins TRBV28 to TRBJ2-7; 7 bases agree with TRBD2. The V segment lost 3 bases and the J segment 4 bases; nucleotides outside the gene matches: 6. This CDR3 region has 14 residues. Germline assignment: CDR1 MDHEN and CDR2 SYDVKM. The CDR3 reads CASSFGGRRYEQYF. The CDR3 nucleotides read TGTGCCAGCAGTTTTGGCGGGAGAAGGTACGAGCAGTACTTC.

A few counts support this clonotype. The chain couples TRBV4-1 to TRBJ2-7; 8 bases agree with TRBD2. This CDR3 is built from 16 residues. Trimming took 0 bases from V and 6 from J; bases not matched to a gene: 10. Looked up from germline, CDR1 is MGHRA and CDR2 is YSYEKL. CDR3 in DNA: TGCGCCAGCAGCCAAGATGTAGCGGGGAATTTTGGCGAGCAGTACTTC. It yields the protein CASSQDVAGNFGEQYF.

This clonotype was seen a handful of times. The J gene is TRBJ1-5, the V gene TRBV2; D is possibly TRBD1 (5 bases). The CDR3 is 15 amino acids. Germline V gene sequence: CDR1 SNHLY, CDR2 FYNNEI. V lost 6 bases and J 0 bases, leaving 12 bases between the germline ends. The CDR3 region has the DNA TGTGCCAGCAGCCGAGGGGATTCTAGCAATCAGCCCCAGCATTTT. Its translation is CASSRGDSSNQPQHF.

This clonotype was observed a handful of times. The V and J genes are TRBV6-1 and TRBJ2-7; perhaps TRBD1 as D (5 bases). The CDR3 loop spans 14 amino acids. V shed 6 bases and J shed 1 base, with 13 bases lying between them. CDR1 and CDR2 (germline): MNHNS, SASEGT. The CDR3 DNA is TGTGCCAGCAGGAAGACAGCTCTTTCCTACGAGCAGTACTTC. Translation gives CASRKTALSYEQYF.

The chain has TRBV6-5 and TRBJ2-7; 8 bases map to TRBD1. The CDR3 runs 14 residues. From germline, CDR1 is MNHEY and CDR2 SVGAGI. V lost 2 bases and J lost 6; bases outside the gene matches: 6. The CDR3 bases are TGTGCCAGCAGTTACGGGGCAGGGGGCGGCGAGCAGTACTTC. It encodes CASSYGAGGGEQYF.

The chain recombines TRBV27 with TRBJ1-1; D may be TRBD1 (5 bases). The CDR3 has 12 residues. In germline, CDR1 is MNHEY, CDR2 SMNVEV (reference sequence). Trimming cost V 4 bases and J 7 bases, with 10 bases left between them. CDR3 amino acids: CASSSGSHEAFF. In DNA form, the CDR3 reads TGTGCCAGCAGTTCAGGGAGCCATGAAGCTTTCTTT.

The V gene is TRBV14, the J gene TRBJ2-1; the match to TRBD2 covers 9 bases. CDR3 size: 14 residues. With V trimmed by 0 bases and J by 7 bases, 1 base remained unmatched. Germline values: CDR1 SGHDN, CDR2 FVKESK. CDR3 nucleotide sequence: TGTGCCAGCAGCCAAGACACTAGCGGGAATGAGCAGTTCTTC. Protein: CASSQDTSGNEQFF. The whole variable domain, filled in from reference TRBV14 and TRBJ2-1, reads EAGVTQFPSHSVIEKGQTVTLRCDPISGHDNLYWYRRVMGKEIKFLLHFVKESKQDESGMPNNRFLAERTGGTYSTLKVQPAELEDSGVYFCASSQDTSGNEQFFGPGTRLTVL.

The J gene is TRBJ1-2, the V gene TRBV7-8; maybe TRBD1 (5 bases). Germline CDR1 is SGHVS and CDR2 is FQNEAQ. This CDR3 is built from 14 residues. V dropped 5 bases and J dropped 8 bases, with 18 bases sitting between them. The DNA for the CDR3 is TGTGCCAGCAGCGCAGGGCCGACGCGTGAGGGCTACACCTTC. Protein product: CASSAGPTREGYTF.

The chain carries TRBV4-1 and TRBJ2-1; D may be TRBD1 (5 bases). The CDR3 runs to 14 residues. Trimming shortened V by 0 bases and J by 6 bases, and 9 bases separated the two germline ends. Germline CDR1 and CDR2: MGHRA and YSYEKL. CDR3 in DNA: TGCGCCAGCAGCCAAGAAGGGGTGGCCAATGAGCAGTTCTTC. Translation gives CASSQEGVANEQFF.

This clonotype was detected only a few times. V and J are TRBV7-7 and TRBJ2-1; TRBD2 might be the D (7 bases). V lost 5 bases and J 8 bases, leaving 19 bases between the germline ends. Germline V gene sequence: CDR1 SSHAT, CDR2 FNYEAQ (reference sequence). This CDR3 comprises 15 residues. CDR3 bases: TGTGCCAGCAGCAGGGGGGGGGGGCTTGGAGATGAGCAGTTCTTC. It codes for CASSRGGGLGDEQFF.

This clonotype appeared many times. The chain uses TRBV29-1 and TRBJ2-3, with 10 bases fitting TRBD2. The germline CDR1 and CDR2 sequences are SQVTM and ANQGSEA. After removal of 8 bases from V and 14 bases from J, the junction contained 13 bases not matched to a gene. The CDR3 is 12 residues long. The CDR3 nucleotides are TGCAGCACCTTCTCCGGGACTAGCGAGTCGTATTTT. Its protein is CSTFSGTSESYF.

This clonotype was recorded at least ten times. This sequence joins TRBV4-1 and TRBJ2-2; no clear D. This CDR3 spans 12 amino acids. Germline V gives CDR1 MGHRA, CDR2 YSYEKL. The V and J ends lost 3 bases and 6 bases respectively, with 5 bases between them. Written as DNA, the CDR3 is TGCGCCAGCAGCCACTCATCCGGGGAGCTGTTTTTT. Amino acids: CASSHSSGELFF.